This TCR beta chain emerged from a study of blood T cell repertoires in COVID-19. Using immunoSEQ multiplex PCR, the repertoire was profiled, and TCRdb retains in-frame clones only, with some absent. The data contain roughly 160,000 clones, about 80% of them singletons. Germline CDR1 GTSNPN, CDR2 SVGIG (reference sequence). The CDR3 length is 15 residues. The V end lost 2 bases, the J end lost 2 bases, and 13 bases lay between the germline ends. The sequenced sample consisted of peripheral blood. The receptor was isolated from a man between 65 and 85 years old with active or convalescent COVID-19. This chain links TRBV30 with TRBJ2-1; no definite D call. The CDR3 region is CAWSNQHLAYNEQFF. The CDR3 DNA is TGTGCCTGGAGTAACCAACACCTAGCCTACAATGAGCAGTTCTTC.